Given below is one T cell receptor (beta chain) in context. The assay was immunoSEQ multiplex PCR, and TCRdb's table has in-frame clones only and misses some. The sample has about 1.5 million clones, approximately 98% seen once. This entry comes from a study of shared clonotypes between healthy human individuals. Study in general: There were three CD4 naive, three CD4 memory, two CD8 naive and one CD8 memory plates per donor.

The CDR3 totals 16 residues. J lost 2 bases, V lost 4 bases, and 11 bases had no gene match. Germline lookup yields CDR1 SGDLS and CDR2 YYNGEE. The origin of this receptor is a man younger than 40 in good health. The sample was naive CD4+ T cells sorted from blood. The subset denotes: CD45RA+ positively selected. The V gene is TRBV9, the J gene TRBJ1-2; 7 nucleotides line up with TRBD1. CDR3 residues: CASSSVRGGPNYGYTF. In DNA, the CDR3 is TGTGCCAGCAGCAGCGTAAGAGGGGGCCCGAACTATGGCTACACCTTC. The full variable domain, with the rest looked up from reference TRBV9 and TRBJ1-2, is DSGVTQTPKHLITATGQRVTLRCSPRSGDLSVYWYQQSLDQGLQFLIQYYNGEERAKGNILERFSAQQFPDLHSELNLSSLELGDSALYFCASSSVRGGPNYGYTFGSGTRLTVV.